The 26 T cell receptor beta chains in this list originate from one sample, sequenced in a study of vaccination effects on CD4 cells after COVID-19. Their antigens remain unidentified. Sequencing was preceded by expansion of antigen-specific CD4+ T cells with viral peptide pools in the ViraFEST assay. It was after 10 days of culture that CD4+ T cells were isolated. Absence of prior SARS-CoV-2 infection characterized the vaccine recipients, who showed negative nucleocapsid antibodies. Sequenced by immunoSEQ multiplex PCR; TCRdb stores in-frame clones only, minus some. The sample consists of approximately 23,000 clones, about two thirds of them appearing once. The specimen comprised CD4+ T cells from PBMCs cultured with HCoV-OC43 spike peptides, sampled before COVID-19 vaccination. Subset noted: HCoV-OC43 spike overlapping peptide pool stimulation. These receptors came from a human donor who received a COVID-19 vaccine.

The rearrangement joins TRBV6-1 to TRBJ1-2; TRBD1 might be the D (5 bases). The CDR3 runs 16 residues. Trimming took 4 bases from V and 2 from J, leaving 17 bases between them. Germline-derived CDR1 and CDR2 are MNHNS and SASEGT. The chain's CDR3 is CASSGGFRDGNYGYTF. The CDR3 DNA reads TGTGCCAGCAGTGGGGGATTCCGGGACGGCAACTATGGCTACACCTTC.

This chain connects TRBV27 to TRBJ2-3; 9 bases line up with TRBD1. The CDR3 is 16 amino acids. Germline loops: CDR1 MNHEY, CDR2 SMNVEV (reference sequence). J gave up 4 bases and V 6 bases, and 11 bases lay outside the gene matches. The CDR3 sequence: CASSQPGTGFADTQYF. In DNA form, the CDR3 reads TGTGCCAGCAGCCAACCGGGGACAGGGTTTGCAGATACGCAGTATTTT.

The CDR3 DNA is TGTGCCAGCAGTCAAGTCCCGGCGAAGGAAAAACTGTTTTTT. This encodes CASSQVPAKEKLFF. This chain joins TRBV11-2 and TRBJ1-4; D gene ambiguous. V was cut by 6 bases and J by 8 bases, with 16 bases left in between. Per germline, CDR1 SGHAT and CDR2 FQNNGV. The CDR3 spans 14 residues.

The chain employs TRBV20-1 and TRBJ2-4; D remains ambiguous. Germline CDR1 and CDR2: DFQATT and SNEGSKA (reference sequence). This CDR3 contains 16 residues. Trimming cost V 3 bases and J 1 base, with 16 bases left between them. CDR3 in DNA: TGCAGTGCTAGTAGGAAGGGTGCTTCGGCCAAAAACATTCAGTACTTC. Its protein is CSASRKGASAKNIQYF.

This chain uses TRBV2 with TRBJ2-1; 12 bases match TRBD2. There are 13 residues in the CDR3. Germline loops: CDR1 SNHLY, CDR2 FYNNEI. J lost 7 bases, V lost 6 bases, and 1 base had no gene match. Written as DNA, the CDR3 is TGTGCCAGCAGCGGACTAGCGGGGAATGAGCAGTTCTTC. It encodes CASSGLAGNEQFF.

The chain joins TRBV19 to TRBJ2-5; D possibly matches TRBD1 or TRBD2 (5 bases each). CDR1 is LNHDA and CDR2 is SQIVND in the germline V gene (reference sequence). This CDR3 has 14 amino acids. Trimming pared 3 bases from V and 2 bases from J, leaving 10 bases between. CDR3 amino acids: CASSIGTVQETQYF. DNA for the CDR3: TGTGCCAGTAGTATTGGGACGGTGCAAGAGACCCAGTACTTC.

This chain uses TRBV7-9 with TRBJ2-7, with D uncertain. The CDR3 is made up of 13 amino acids. Per the germline V gene, CDR1 is SEHNR and CDR2 is FQNEAQ (reference sequence). The V end lost 1 base, the J end lost 0 bases, and 4 bases lay between the germline ends. The CDR3 here is CASSLEISYEQYF. DNA for the CDR3: TGTGCCAGCAGCTTAGAGATCTCCTACGAGCAGTACTTC.

V and J are TRBV5-1 and TRBJ1-2; 10 bases map to TRBD1. CDR1 and CDR2 (germline): SGHRS, YFSETQ. CDR3 size: 16 residues. Trimming cost V 0 bases and J 8 bases; bases outside gene matches: 10. For the CDR3, the DNA is TGCGCCAGCAGCTTGGAGGGACAGGGGACACCCCGGGGCTACACCTTC. It translates to CASSLEGQGTPRGYTF.

The chain has TRBV27 and TRBJ2-5; D might be TRBD1 (6 bases). Germline lookup yields CDR1 MNHEY and CDR2 SMNVEV (reference sequence). Between the trimmed V and J ends, which lost 4 bases and 3 bases, there was a span of 15 bases. The CDR3 is 15 residues long. CDR3 loop: CASSWGRGDKETQYF. CDR3 nucleotides: TGTGCCAGCAGTTGGGGCAGGGGTGACAAAGAGACCCAGTACTTC.

The count of this clone is one. This rearrangement joins TRBV3-1 (or the pseudogene TRBV3-2) to TRBJ1-3; no firm D call. V gave up 4 bases and J gave up 4 bases, with 14 bases separating them. The CDR3 extends over 15 amino acids. The germline V gene encodes CDR1 LGHDT and CDR2 YNNKEL (reference sequence). The CDR3 spells CASSLLVGSGNTIYF. The CDR3 DNA reads TGTGCCAGCAGCCTCCTTGTCGGATCCGGAAACACCATATATTTT.

This chain connects TRBV7-6 to TRBJ2-7; 7 positions match TRBD1. Trimming took 5 bases from V and 4 from J; bases not matched to a gene: 11. CDR1 and CDR2 (germline): SGHVS, FNYEAQ. The CDR3 is made up of 15 amino acids. The CDR3 spells CASSPVKGAWYEQYF. CDR3 bases: TGTGCCAGCAGCCCCGTGAAGGGGGCTTGGTACGAGCAGTACTTC.

The gene calls are TRBV2 and TRBJ2-6; D ambiguous. The CDR3 totals 16 residues. Germline V gene lookup returns CDR1 SNHLY and CDR2 FYNNEI. Deletions cut 6 bases from V and 5 bases from J, with 17 bases between. The CDR3 region has the DNA TGTGCCAGCAGCGAATTCTCTCATGTCTGGGCCAACGTCCTGACTTTC. It encodes CASSEFSHVWANVLTF. Full variable domain (rest looked up from reference TRBV2 and TRBJ2-6): EPEVTQTPSHQVTQMGQEVILRCVPISNHLYFYWYRQILGQKVEFLVSFYNNEISEKSEIFDDQFSVERPDGSNFTLKIRSTKLEDSAMYFCASSEFSHVWANVLTFGAGSRLTVL.

The chain recombines TRBV29-1 with TRBJ2-4, with D maybe TRBD1 (6 bases). The CDR3 extends over 14 amino acids. The V and J ends lost 5 bases and 6 bases respectively, with 17 bases between them. CDR1 and CDR2 (germline): SQVTM, ANQGSEA. DNA of the CDR3: TGCAGCGTTCTGGGCAGGGGATGGGGAAACATTCAGTACTTC. It specifies CSVLGRGWGNIQYF.

The rearrangement uses TRBV24-1 and TRBJ2-3, with D perhaps matching TRBD1 or TRBD2 (7 bases each). Germline V gene sequence: CDR1 KGHDR, CDR2 SFDVKD. V gave up 7 bases and J gave up 5 bases, with 24 bases separating them. The CDR3 spans 17 residues. In DNA form, the CDR3 reads TGTGCCACCAGGACATTCAGGGGGGGAGAACACAAAGATACGCAGTATTTT. Translated, it gives CATRTFRGGEHKDTQYF.

This clone was observed once. The chain carries TRBV19 and TRBJ1-3, with D tentatively TRBD1 (6 bases). CDR1 and CDR2 from the germline V gene are LNHDA and SQIVND (reference sequence). The CDR3 consists of 15 residues. Trimming stripped 0 bases from V and 3 bases from J, with 9 bases between. The CDR3 DNA reads TGTGCCAGTAGTATAGACCCAGGGGTTGGAAACACCATATATTTT. Amino acids: CASSIDPGVGNTIYF.

This clone showed up just a few times. The chain employs TRBV16 and TRBJ1-2; weak D call: TRBD1 (5 bases). The CDR3 is 15 residues long. V lost 1 base to trimming and J lost 2 bases, with 11 bases between them. CDR1 is KGHSY, CDR2 FQNENV, per germline. CDR3: CASSQLGEANYGYTF. The CDR3 DNA is TGTGCCAGCAGCCAATTAGGGGAGGCAAACTATGGCTACACCTTC. Supplemented by reference TRBV16 and TRBJ1-2, the full variable domain reads GEEVAQTPKHLVRGEGQKAKLYCAPIKGHSYVFWYQQVLKNEFKFLISFQNENVFDETGMPKERFSAKCLPNSPCSLEIQATKLEDSAVYFCASSQLGEANYGYTFGSGTRLTVV.

The chain employs TRBV12-1 and TRBJ1-6; the D segment call TRBD1 is taken from the table without a DNA check. TRBV12-1 is annotated as a pseudogene. The CDR3 contains 16 residues. CDR3 residues: CASSPDRSSSLLPLHF. For the CDR3, the DNA is TGTGCCAGCAGCCCAGACAGATCTTCCTCCCTTTTGCCCCTCCACTTT.

The V and J genes are TRBV7-9 and TRBJ2-5; a possible D gene is TRBD2 (7 bases). V was pared by 9 bases and J by 3 bases, with 14 bases between. Germline V gene sequence: CDR1 SEHNR, CDR2 FQNEAQ (reference sequence). The CDR3 spans 13 residues. The CDR3 DNA sequence: TGTGCCAGTGGAGGGGGGGGCGAAGAGACCCAGTACTTC. It encodes CASGGGGEETQYF.

J is TRBJ1-2 and V is TRBV18; 10 positions match TRBD1. The CDR3 is made up of 16 amino acids. V lost 4 bases and J lost 6; bases outside the gene matches: 11. Germline CDR1 and CDR2: KGHSH and LQKENI. The CDR3 nucleotides are TGTGCCAGCTCACTCGAATACCGGGACAGGGGACATGGCTACACCTTC. Its translation is CASSLEYRDRGHGYTF.

The genes are TRBV5-4 and TRBJ2-2; D remains ambiguous. The CDR3 length is 13 residues. Germline V gene lookup returns CDR1 SGHNT and CDR2 YYREEE (reference sequence). V dropped 1 base and J dropped 7 bases, with 8 bases sitting between them. CDR3 residues: CASSLSSDGELFF. CDR3 coding DNA: TGTGCCAGCAGCTTGTCCTCTGACGGGGAGCTGTTTTTT.

This chain links TRBV9 with TRBJ2-2, with no clear D. The CDR3 is 15 residues long. Trimming removed 0 bases from V and 7 bases from J, with 13 bases in between. Germline V gene sequence: CDR1 SGDLS, CDR2 YYNGEE. The CDR3 bases are TGTGCCAGCAGCGTAGCGCCGTCTGCTATCGGGGAGCTGTTTTTT. This sequence encodes CASSVAPSAIGELFF.

This clone was counted a few times. Other DNA sequences in this specimen translate into the identical CDR3. The chain recombines TRBV11-2 with TRBJ1-5, with D tentatively TRBD1 (6 bases). The V and J ends lost 0 bases and 2 bases respectively, with 8 bases between them. The CDR3 spans 15 residues. Germline assignment: CDR1 SGHAT and CDR2 FQNNGV. The CDR3 DNA sequence: TGTGCCAGCAGCTTAGACAGGGGAGGCAATCAGCCCCAGCATTTT. This encodes CASSLDRGGNQPQHF.

This chain joins TRBV11-3 and TRBJ2-2, with 11 bases lining up with TRBD1. The V segment lost 4 bases and the J segment 7 bases; nucleotides outside the gene matches: 8. CDR1 is SGHNT, CDR2 YENEEA, per germline. The CDR3 extends over 16 amino acids. The CDR3 here is CASSSWGTGGYGELFF. CDR3 coding DNA: TGTGCCAGCAGCTCCTGGGGGACAGGGGGTTACGGGGAGCTGTTTTTT.

The chain's CDR3 is CASSPLGQARSYEQYF. The CDR3 DNA sequence: TGTGCCAGCAGCCCGCTAGGACAGGCTCGCTCCTACGAGCAGTACTTC. The rearrangement uses TRBV7-8 and TRBJ2-7; 7 bases match TRBD1. This CDR3 has 16 amino acids. The J segment lost 0 bases and the V segment lost 5 bases, leaving 10 bases of the junction unmatched. The germline V gene encodes CDR1 SGHVS and CDR2 FQNEAQ. Combining the CDR3 with reference TRBV7-8 and TRBJ2-7 gives the whole variable domain GAGVSQSPRYKVAKRGQDVALRCDPISGHVSLFWYQQALGQGPEFLTYFQNEAQLDKSGLPSDRFFAERPEGSVSTLKIQRTQQEDSAVYLCASSPLGQARSYEQYFGPGTRLTVT.

This chain links TRBV6-5 with TRBJ2-7; 7 bases match TRBD1. Losses at the gene ends were 5 bases for V and 0 bases for J; bases not matched to a gene: 1. The germline V gene encodes CDR1 MNHEY and CDR2 SVGAGI. This CDR3 is 13 amino acids long. The CDR3, as DNA: TGTGCCAGCAGTACAGGGGCCTCCTACGAGCAGTACTTC. This translates into CASSTGASYEQYF.

J is TRBJ2-7 and V is TRBV6-5; no reliable D call. Germline CDR1 and CDR2: MNHEY and SVGAGI. The CDR3 runs 14 residues. Trimming left V 0 bases short and J 2 bases short, with 8 bases between. CDR3 region: CASSYSAGPYEQYF. The CDR3 nucleotides are TGTGCCAGCAGTTACTCGGCAGGCCCCTACGAGCAGTACTTC.